Below are 21 T cell receptor beta chains sequenced from a single sample in a study of T cells in Graves' hyperthyroidism and ophthalmopathy. RNA transcripts yielded amplified TCR beta CDR3 regions. RT-PCR in the first round (using the HTBI primer set) targeted the TCR CDR3. From the multiplex PCR reads, TCRdb called clonotypes with MiXCR, one entry per CDR3 protein. The top ten clones hold 40% to 65% of a sample with around 190,000 distinct CDR3 sequences, about 17% of them seen once. The specimen was blood. The receptors derive from a woman aged 45 to 65 with Graves' hyperthyroidism.

The J gene is TRBJ2-6, the V gene TRBV19; the D is unclear. The CDR3 sequence is 16 residues long. Trimming stripped 4 bases from V and 4 bases from J, with 14 bases between. Germline CDR1 reads LNHDA; CDR2 reads SQIVND (reference sequence). CDR3 amino acids: CASSNAQQLGANVLTF. CDR3 in DNA: TGTGCCAGTAGTAACGCCCAACAGCTCGGGGCCAACGTCCTGACTTTC.

This clonotype was observed a handful of times. The chain uses TRBV29-1 and TRBJ1-3; TRBD1 aligns across 12 bases. Germline lookup yields CDR1 SQVTM and CDR2 ANQGSEA. The CDR3 contains 15 residues. Trimming removed 5 bases from V and 4 bases from J; junction bases left unmatched: 6. The CDR3 loop is CSVWDRGLGGNTIYF. The CDR3 nucleotides read TGCAGCGTTTGGGACAGGGGGCTCGGAGGAAACACCATATATTTT.

This clonotype appeared many times. The rearrangement joins TRBV20-1 to TRBJ1-1; D remains ambiguous. This CDR3 has 14 amino acids. The V and J ends lost 0 bases and 1 base respectively, with 9 bases between them. Germline CDR1 DFQATT, CDR2 SNEGSKA (reference sequence). DNA of the CDR3: TGCAGTGCTAGAGATGGTGGTTCGAACACTGAAGCTTTCTTT. Protein product: CSARDGGSNTEAFF.

At least ten counts were recorded for this clonotype. V usage is TRBV6-2 or TRBV6-3 and J usage is TRBJ2-1, with TRBD2 matching 7 bases. Germline V CDR1 and CDR2: MNHEY, SVGEGT. The CDR3 totals 15 residues. The junction had 1 base not matched to a gene; V was cut back by 2 bases and J by 0 bases. The CDR3 sequence: CASSYGGSSYNEQFF. In nucleotides, the CDR3 is TGTGCCAGCAGTTACGGCGGGAGCTCCTACAATGAGCAGTTCTTC.

For this clonotype: This may arise from a read error, as a much more abundant clone is one base away. The CDR3 does not end in the conserved phenylalanine or tryptophan, so this is likely a read error. The chain combines TRBV10-3 with TRBJ1-1, with a weak D call TRBD1 (5 bases). V gave up 3 bases and J gave up 1 base, with 12 bases separating them. The CDR3 has 15 amino acids. Germline V gives CDR1 ENHRY, CDR2 SYGVKD. The CDR3 loop reads CAISDRERTNTEAFL. The CDR3 region has the DNA TGTGCCATCAGTGACAGGGAACGAACGAACACTGAAGCTTTCTTA.

This clonotype was counted ten times or more. V gene TRBV7-9 combines with J gene TRBJ2-1; 9 nucleotides match TRBD2. CDR3 size: 16 residues. Germline assignment: CDR1 SEHNR and CDR2 FQNEAQ (reference sequence). The V segment lost 5 bases and the J segment 1 base; nucleotides outside the gene matches: 6. CDR3 nucleotides: TGTGCCAGCAGCCGCTGGCTAGCGGGATCCTACAATGAGCAGTTCTTC. Translated: CASSRWLAGSYNEQFF.

The V call is TRBV20-1, the J call TRBJ1-3; D remains unclear. CDR3 length: 14 amino acids. Per the germline V gene, CDR1 is DFQATT and CDR2 is SNEGSKA (reference sequence). The germline V and J ends were trimmed by 4 bases and 4 bases, with 14 bases remaining between them. The DNA for the CDR3 is TGCAGTGCTACTGGTGCTGGGTCGGGAAACACCATATATTTT. Residues: CSATGAGSGNTIYF.

This clonotype was observed a handful of times. The V gene is TRBV15, the J gene TRBJ2-1; tentative D call: TRBD2 (6 bases). Per the germline V gene, CDR1 is LNHNV and CDR2 is YYDKDF (reference sequence). V was cut by 6 bases and J by 6 bases, with 18 bases left in between. This CDR3 spans 15 amino acids. The CDR3 DNA sequence: TGTGCCACCAGGGTTCAGGGAAGACTAGTCAATGAGCAGTTCTTC. The encoded protein is CATRVQGRLVNEQFF.

Ten or more counts support this clonotype. CDR3 DNA sequence: TGTGCCAGCAGTCCTATCAGGGTGGGAAACACTGAAGCTTTCTTT. Translated, it gives CASSPIRVGNTEAFF. J is TRBJ1-1 and V is TRBV28, with D possibly matching TRBD1 (5 bases). V lost 5 bases, J lost 2 bases, and 15 bases lay in between. The CDR3 runs 15 residues. Germline assignment: CDR1 MDHEN and CDR2 SYDVKM.

This clonotype was counted ten times or more. The V call is TRBV6-1, the J call TRBJ1-4; 7 nucleotides line up with TRBD1. The CDR3 length is 15 residues. Germline V gene lookup returns CDR1 MNHNS and CDR2 SASEGT. V was pared by 4 bases and J by 4 bases, with 6 bases of the junction left unmatched. The CDR3 DNA reads as TGTGCCAGCAGTGTTGGACAGGCCGTTAATGAAAAACTGTTTTTT. Translated, it gives CASSVGQAVNEKLFF.

The CDR3 loop reads CASSFQNKGTPYEQYF. For the CDR3, the DNA is TGTGCCAGCAGTTTTCAAAACAAGGGGACACCCTACGAGCAGTACTTC. V usage is TRBV28 and J usage is TRBJ2-7, with a tentative D call TRBD1 (6 bases). The V end was cut by 3 bases, the J end by 2 bases, with 17 bases between. Per the germline V gene, CDR1 is MDHEN and CDR2 is SYDVKM. The CDR3 spans 16 residues. Full variable domain (remainder filled in from reference TRBV28 and TRBJ2-7): DVKVTQSSRYLVKRTGEKVFLECVQDMDHENMFWYRQDPGLGLRLIYFSYDVKMKEKGDIPEGYSVSREKKERFSLILESASTNQTSMYLCASSFQNKGTPYEQYFGPGTRLTVT.

The chain uses TRBV28 and TRBJ2-7; TRBD2 matches at 11 bases. Trimming cost V 2 bases and J 5 bases; bases outside gene matches: 5. CDR3 length: 15 residues. Germline assignment: CDR1 MDHEN and CDR2 SYDVKM. This CDR3 reads CASSLPSSGRNEQYF. The CDR3 bases are TGTGCCAGCAGTTTACCGTCTAGCGGGAGGAACGAGCAGTACTTC.

This clonotype was seen repeatedly, ten times or more. The chain employs TRBV20-1 and TRBJ2-7; 7 bases fit TRBD2. The CDR3 is 12 amino acids. The germline V gene has CDR1 DFQATT and CDR2 SNEGSKA (reference sequence). V lost 6 bases, J lost 4 bases, and 6 bases stayed unmatched. In DNA, the CDR3 is TGCAGTGCCCAGTGGCGGGAGTACGAGCAGTACTTC. This sequence encodes CSAQWREYEQYF.

This clonotype has more than one count but fewer than ten. The V call is TRBV7-3, the J call TRBJ2-1; TRBD2 is a possible D gene (6 bases). V lost 6 bases, J lost 10 bases, and 13 bases lay in between. The CDR3 consists of 12 residues. Germline lookup yields CDR1 SGHTA and CDR2 FQGTGA. In DNA, the CDR3 is TGTGCCAGCAGTTTACGGGGGAGGGAGCAGTTCTTC. Its protein is CASSLRGREQFF.

This clonotype was picked up many times. The chain links TRBV12-3 or TRBV12-4 to TRBJ2-7, with 9 bases lining up with TRBD2. This CDR3 has 14 residues. J lost 4 bases, V lost 3 bases, and 4 bases had no gene match. CDR3 nucleotides: TGTGCCAGCAGTTTGTTAGCGGGAGAGTACGAGCAGTACTTC. Its protein product is CASSLLAGEYEQYF.

The gene calls are TRBV27 and TRBJ2-1, with D perhaps matching TRBD2 (6 bases). Trimming left V 1 base short and J 0 bases short, with 10 bases between. The CDR3 loop spans 16 amino acids. The germline V gene encodes CDR1 MNHEY and CDR2 SMNVEV (reference sequence). CDR3 coding DNA: TGTGCCAGCAGTTTATTCGCGGGGAACTCCTACAATGAGCAGTTCTTC. It translates to CASSLFAGNSYNEQFF.

DNA of the CDR3: TGTGCCAGCAGCTTATTCCAGGGGGCAAGCTCCTACGAGCAGTACTTC. Its translation is CASSLFQGASSYEQYF. The rearrangement links TRBV7-3 to TRBJ2-7, with 8 bases identical to TRBD1. The CDR3 runs to 16 residues. Germline V gene data show CDR1 as SGHTA and CDR2 as FQGTGA. The V segment lost 2 bases and the J segment 0 bases; nucleotides outside the gene matches: 6.

This clonotype was observed at least ten times. J is TRBJ1-1 and V is TRBV28; D is unclear. With 3 bases removed from V and 1 base from J, the gap between germline ends came to 9 bases. The CDR3 has 14 residues. The germline gives CDR1 MDHEN, CDR2 SYDVKM. The CDR3 nucleotides are TGTGCCAGCAGTTTGGAAACAAGGAACACTGAAGCTTTCTTT. It translates to CASSLETRNTEAFF.

This clonotype appeared many times. The V and J genes are TRBV30 and TRBJ2-1; TRBD2 aligns across 11 bases. Looked up from germline, CDR1 is GTSNPN and CDR2 is SVGIG (reference sequence). The CDR3 consists of 13 residues. Trimming cost V 3 bases and J 5 bases; bases outside gene matches: 0. The CDR3 nucleotides read TGTGCCTGGAGGGGACTAGCGGACAATGAGCAGTTCTTC. Translating it yields CAWRGLADNEQFF.

In this sample, this clonotype turned up many times. The chain uses TRBV29-1 and TRBJ1-2; D is unclear. CDR3 length equals 14 residues. Trimming stripped 4 bases from V and 0 bases from J, with 12 bases between. CDR1 is SQVTM, CDR2 ANQGSEA, per germline. CDR3 sequence reads: CSVGYGDSNYGYTF. The DNA of the CDR3 is TGCAGCGTTGGATACGGGGATTCTAACTATGGCTACACCTTC.

The J gene is TRBJ2-7, the V gene TRBV6-2 or TRBV6-3; TRBD2 aligns across 8 bases. Germline V lookup: CDR1 MNHEY, CDR2 SVGEGT. With 5 bases clipped from V and 6 bases from J, the junction kept 12 bases outside the gene matches. This CDR3 spans 15 amino acids. The CDR3 reads CASSQQAGAAGEQYF. The CDR3 region has the DNA TGTGCCAGCAGTCAACAAGCGGGAGCCGCGGGCGAGCAGTACTTC.